The 15 T cell receptor beta chains presented below share a single source sample, sequenced in a study of a mutant IDH1 vaccine in newly diagnosed glioma. Time point given: week 5, during vaccination. Vaccination comprised doses that each held 300 ug of mutant IDH1 20-mer peptide, plus topical imiquimod. Antigen specificity for these receptors is unknown. TCRdb's copy holds only in-frame clones and misses some; the assay was immunoSEQ multiplex PCR. The data hold about 40,000 clones, with 91% observed a single time. The material was PBMCs, obtained from a glioma patient whose treatment included an IDH1 peptide vaccine. The receptors were gathered from a man between 50 and 59 years old with glioma.

The chain couples TRBV29-1 to TRBJ2-5; D is possibly TRBD2 (5 bases). The CDR3 runs to 10 residues. From germline, CDR1 is SQVTM and CDR2 ANQGSEA. Trimming pared 7 bases from V and 5 bases from J, leaving 8 bases between. The CDR3 DNA is TGCAGCGGACTAAAGGAGACCCAGTACTTC. Its protein is CSGLKETQYF.

This chain links TRBV29-1 with TRBJ2-5; weak D call: TRBD1 (6 bases). The ends were cut back, 5 bases at V and 1 base at J, with 11 bases in the middle. This CDR3 spans 13 amino acids. The germline V gene encodes CDR1 SQVTM and CDR2 ANQGSEA. CDR3 coding DNA: TGCAGCGTTCCCGCGGACAGCCAAGAGACCCAGTACTTC. This translates into CSVPADSQETQYF.

J is TRBJ1-5 and V is TRBV30; 11 bases line up with TRBD1. Looked up from germline, CDR1 is GTSNPN and CDR2 is SVGIG (reference sequence). V gave up 1 base and J gave up 7 bases; unmatched junction bases: 3. This CDR3 region has 14 residues. The DNA of the CDR3 is TGTGCCTGGAGTGGAGGGACAGGGGGACAGCCCCAGCATTTT. Translation gives CAWSGGTGGQPQHF.

This clone has only a few counts. This chain connects TRBV7-6 to TRBJ2-3, with D unresolved. Germline CDR1 and CDR2: SGHVS and FNYEAQ. The CDR3 is 13 residues long. V lost 2 bases, J lost 5 bases, and 8 bases lay in between. As DNA, the CDR3 is TGTGCCAGCAGCTTATTGGGTAGAGATACGCAGTATTTT. Protein sequence: CASSLLGRDTQYF.

The chain employs TRBV28 and TRBJ1-2; TRBD1 might be the D (6 bases). Per germline, CDR1 MDHEN and CDR2 SYDVKM. V lost 5 bases to trimming and J lost 3 bases, with 13 bases between them. The CDR3 is made up of 14 amino acids. The CDR3 spells CASSPGQSYYGYTF. DNA for the CDR3: TGTGCCAGCAGTCCCGGACAGAGCTACTATGGCTACACCTTC.

V is TRBV7-9 and J is TRBJ2-6, with D maybe TRBD1 (5 bases). Trimming cost V 1 base and J 1 base, with 5 bases left between them. Germline V gene sequence: CDR1 SEHNR, CDR2 FQNEAQ (reference sequence). The CDR3 contains 15 residues. The CDR3 region is CASSLEGSGANVLTF. CDR3 coding DNA: TGTGCCAGCAGCTTAGAGGGGTCTGGGGCCAACGTCCTGACTTTC.

The rearrangement joins TRBV10-1 to TRBJ2-1; the match to TRBD2 covers 12 bases. CDR3 length: 18 amino acids. Germline V lookup: CDR1 WNHNN, CDR2 SYGVQD (reference sequence). Germline trimming cut 4 bases from V and 0 bases from J; bases unmatched to any gene: 7. CDR3 DNA sequence: TGCGCCAGCAGTGGGATCGGGACTAGCGGGCGCTCCTACAATGAGCAGTTCTTC. This gives the protein CASSGIGTSGRSYNEQFF.

The chain joins TRBV4-3 to TRBJ2-2, with 10 bases identical to TRBD2. The germline CDR1 and CDR2 sequences are LGHNA and YSLEER. The J segment lost 13 bases and the V segment lost 0 bases, leaving 8 bases of the junction unmatched. The CDR3 totals 15 residues. CDR3: CASSQDRLAGLGLFF. Here the CDR3 DNA reads TGCGCCAGCAGCCAAGATAGACTAGCGGGTTTAGGGCTGTTTTTT.

The CDR3 here is CASKQREISNEQFF. The CDR3 coding sequence is TGTGCCAGTAAACAGCGGGAGATATCAAATGAGCAGTTCTTC. The genes are TRBV19 and TRBJ2-1; 8 bases line up with TRBD2. The CDR3 runs to 14 residues. Germline trimming cut 7 bases from V and 7 bases from J; bases unmatched to any gene: 9. Germline loops: CDR1 LNHDA, CDR2 SQIVND (reference sequence).

The chain uses TRBV6-1 and TRBJ1-1; D remains unclear. There are 14 residues in the CDR3. CDR1 MNHNS and CDR2 SASEGT come from the germline V gene. The V gene lost 2 bases and the J gene lost 4 bases, with 11 bases spanning the gap. The CDR3 region is CASSEPGRTTEAFF. The CDR3 nucleotides are TGTGCCAGCAGTGAACCGGGCCGGACCACTGAAGCTTTCTTT.

The chain recombines TRBV6-6 with TRBJ2-1; unclear D gene. The germline gives CDR1 MNHNY, CDR2 SVGAGI (reference sequence). With 0 bases removed from V and 0 bases from J, the gap between germline ends came to 9 bases. This CDR3 is 16 amino acids long. The CDR3 region has the DNA TGTGCCAGCAGTTACTCTAGAGCGAGCTCCTACAATGAGCAGTTCTTC. This encodes CASSYSRASSYNEQFF.

The chain carries TRBV6-5 and TRBJ1-2, with D unresolved. CDR1 and CDR2 (germline): MNHEY, SVGAGI. With 0 bases removed from V and 7 bases from J, the gap between germline ends came to 12 bases. The CDR3 consists of 14 residues. CDR3: CASSYSGSRRGYTF. DNA of the CDR3: TGTGCCAGCAGTTACTCAGGTTCTCGTCGTGGCTACACCTTC.

V is TRBV25-1 and J is TRBJ2-3; no reliable D call. The CDR3 is 16 amino acids. The ends were cut back, 2 bases at V and 0 bases at J, with 12 bases in the middle. CDR1 is MGHDK, CDR2 SYGVNS, per germline. The CDR3 bases are TGTGCCAGCAGTGAAAAGGGTGGGCATAGCACAGATACGCAGTATTTT. Its protein is CASSEKGGHSTDTQYF.

The V gene is TRBV5-1, the J gene TRBJ1-1; a weak D match, TRBD1 (5 bases). The ends were cut back, 0 bases at V and 8 bases at J, with 14 bases in the middle. The germline V gene has CDR1 SGHRS and CDR2 YFSETQ. This CDR3 comprises 14 residues. The CDR3 region is CASSLAGSPMEAFF. The CDR3 coding sequence is TGCGCCAGCAGCTTGGCAGGGAGCCCCATGGAAGCTTTCTTT. Full variable domain (outside the CDR3, taken from reference TRBV5-1 and TRBJ1-1): KAGVTQTPRYLIKTRGQQVTLSCSPISGHRSVSWYQQTPGQGLQFLFEYFSETQRNKGNFPGRFSGRQFSNSRSEMNVSTLELGDSALYLCASSLAGSPMEAFFGQGTRLTVV.

The J gene is TRBJ2-3, the V gene TRBV27; D remains ambiguous. CDR1 and CDR2 from the germline V gene are MNHEY and SMNVEV (reference sequence). The length of the CDR3 is 15 residues. Trimming removed 6 bases at V and 4 bases at J, with 17 bases between. Written as DNA, the CDR3 is TGTGCCAGCAGACACGGTTTCTCGCCTGCAGATACGCAGTATTTT. Amino acids: CASRHGFSPADTQYF.